This T cell receptor beta chain was identified during a study of blood T cell repertoires in COVID-19. Study details: Material from acute and convalescent COVID-19 was sourced from the United States, Italy and Spain.

CDR3 length equals 17 residues. Here immunoSEQ multiplex PCR was the method, and the copy in TCRdb shows in-frame clones only, minus some. The data contain about 210,000 clones, around 88% of them singletons. Sample: peripheral blood. V is TRBV12-2 and J is TRBJ2-2; the table's D call, TRBD2, has no DNA check behind it. TRBV12-2 is a listed pseudogene. The receptor was derived from a woman between 45 and 60 years old with acute or convalescent COVID-19. CDR3 loop: CASRFAREGANTGELFF. CDR3 DNA sequence: TGTGCAAGTCGCTTCGCCCGGGAGGGCGCGAACACCGGGGAGCTGTTTTTT.